Each of the 27 T cell receptor beta chains below was sequenced from the same sample in a study of a mutant IDH1 vaccine in newly diagnosed glioma listed by TCRdb under 2021. What this sample's time point label stands for: baseline, week 1 (first vaccination visit). Per the publication, the treatment or condition label means: pre-vaccination baseline after standard-of-care therapy. Library preparation employed the immunoSEQ multiplex PCR assay. In TCRdb, the immuneACCESS table is reduced to in-frame sequences with V and J assigned. These tables do not hold every clone; where another copy was compared, an unresolved V gene accounts for under half, and the others remain unexplained. The sample has 40,000 or so clones on record, roughly 92% of them singletons. The ten largest make up approximately 20% of the sample. The sequencing here drew on PBMCs, taken from a glioma patient treated with radiotherapy, temozolomide or both. These receptor sequences come from a man younger than 35 with glioma.

This clone was counted only a few times. The chain has TRBV5-8 and TRBJ1-1, with 7 bases lining up with TRBD1. The V and J ends lost 1 base and 4 bases, in that order; junction bases with no gene match: 4. This CDR3 spans 14 amino acids. Germline CDR1 and CDR2: SGHTS and YDEGEE. The chain's CDR3 is CASSLRGPSTEAFF. Here the CDR3 DNA reads TGTGCCAGCAGCTTGAGGGGGCCGAGCACTGAAGCTTTCTTT.

The V gene is TRBV6-5, the J gene TRBJ2-7; 11 bases agree with TRBD1. The V segment lost 9 bases and the J segment 1 base; nucleotides outside the gene matches: 8. The germline CDR1 and CDR2 sequences are MNHEY and SVGAGI. The CDR3 covers 15 residues. The CDR3 spells CASSYGTGGSYEQYF. In DNA, the CDR3 is TGTGCCAGTTCCTACGGGACAGGGGGTTCCTACGAGCAGTACTTC.

This clone was found a few times. The rearrangement joins TRBV19 to TRBJ2-7; 10 nucleotides match TRBD1. CDR1 and CDR2 (germline): LNHDA, SQIVND (reference sequence). This CDR3 has 15 amino acids. J lost 5 bases, V lost 4 bases, and 8 bases had no gene match. The CDR3 bases are TGTGCCAGTAGTACTCGGACAGGGGGTCTGAACGAGCAGTACTTC. It translates to CASSTRTGGLNEQYF. Full variable domain (remainder filled in from reference TRBV19 and TRBJ2-7): DGGITQSPKYLFRKEGQNVTLSCEQNLNHDAMYWYRQDPGQGLRLIYYSQIVNDFQKGDIAEGYSVSREKKESFPLTVTSAQKNPTAFYLCASSTRTGGLNEQYFGPGTRLTVT.

The J gene is TRBJ2-2, the V gene TRBV4-3; 7 nucleotides match TRBD2. The CDR3 consists of 17 residues. Germline assignment: CDR1 LGHNA and CDR2 YSLEER. V trimming: 1 base; J trimming: 1 base; junction bases outside the gene matches: 6. DNA for the CDR3: TGCGCCAGCAGCCAAGTTTCGACTAGCATGAACACCGGGGAGCTGTTTTTT. This sequence encodes CASSQVSTSMNTGELFF.

The chain recombines TRBV5-1 with TRBJ1-5; 8 bases agree with TRBD1. Germline trimming cut 0 bases from V and 10 bases from J; bases unmatched to any gene: 3. Per the germline V gene, CDR1 is SGHRS and CDR2 is YFSETQ. This CDR3 has 13 amino acids. The CDR3 here is CASSLGQGNPQHF. CDR3 bases: TGCGCCAGCAGCTTGGGACAGGGGAATCCCCAGCATTTT.

This clone was seen a handful of times. The V gene is TRBV30, the J gene TRBJ1-1, with TRBD1 matching 8 bases. V was pared by 2 bases and J by 12 bases, with 8 bases of the junction left unmatched. From germline, CDR1 is GTSNPN and CDR2 SVGIG (reference sequence). The CDR3 is 12 amino acids. The CDR3: CAWSLLDRVTFF. DNA of the CDR3: TGTGCCTGGAGTTTACTGGACAGGGTAACTTTCTTT.

This clone was recorded once. This chain connects TRBV27 to TRBJ1-5; 8 bases are a match to TRBD1. Germline assignment: CDR1 MNHEY and CDR2 SMNVEV (reference sequence). The CDR3 runs to 12 residues. With V trimmed by 8 bases and J by 6 bases, 3 bases remained unmatched. The CDR3 bases are TGTGCCAGCCGAGACAGGGGTCAGCCCCAGCATTTT. Protein product: CASRDRGQPQHF.

This chain links TRBV9 with TRBJ1-3, with a weak D call TRBD1 (6 bases). The germline V gene encodes CDR1 SGDLS and CDR2 YYNGEE. V was shortened by 2 bases and J by 4 bases, with 10 bases between the two germline ends. This CDR3 has 14 amino acids. The CDR3 is CASSVGAGGNTIYF. Here the CDR3 DNA reads TGTGCCAGCAGCGTGGGGGCTGGGGGAAACACCATATATTTT.

This chain connects TRBV4-1 to TRBJ1-2, with D perhaps matching TRBD1 (5 bases). The germline V and J ends were trimmed by 0 bases and 8 bases, with 16 bases remaining between them. Germline CDR1 and CDR2: MGHRA and YSYEKL. The CDR3 length is 15 residues. CDR3 DNA sequence: TGCGCCAGCAGCCAAGATCTTAGCCAGGGAGACGGCTACACCTTC. This gives the protein CASSQDLSQGDGYTF.

The chain joins TRBV6-5 to TRBJ1-1, with D possibly matching TRBD1 (5 bases). This CDR3 is built from 16 residues. Per the germline V gene, CDR1 is MNHEY and CDR2 is SVGAGI. V dropped 0 bases and J dropped 5 bases, with 16 bases sitting between them. For the CDR3, the DNA is TGTGCCAGCAGTTACTCCCAACCACTTAAGGGGACTGAAGCTTTCTTT. It yields the protein CASSYSQPLKGTEAFF.

V gene TRBV15 combines with J gene TRBJ2-1; no clear D gene. Trimming shortened V by 3 bases and J by 9 bases, and 12 bases separated the two germline ends. This CDR3 has 13 amino acids. Germline V lookup: CDR1 LNHNV, CDR2 YYDKDF (reference sequence). The CDR3 coding sequence is TGTGCCACCAGCAGCCCCCTGGGTCCTGAGCAGTTCTTC. It translates to CATSSPLGPEQFF.

This chain uses TRBV30 with TRBJ2-7, with 7 bases aligning to TRBD2. After removal of 0 bases from V and 0 bases from J, the junction contained 8 bases not matched to a gene. CDR1 and CDR2 from the germline V gene are GTSNPN and SVGIG (reference sequence). The CDR3 contains 16 residues. CDR3 bases: TGTGCCTGGAGTGTACAGCAGGGAGGGCCCTCCTACGAGCAGTACTTC. It translates to CAWSVQQGGPSYEQYF.

This clone was picked up one time. The chain employs TRBV4-3 and TRBJ2-5; D not certain. The V gene's germline CDR1 is LGHNA and CDR2 YSLEER. The CDR3 spans 15 residues. The V and J ends lost 1 base and 4 bases respectively, with 13 bases between them. The CDR3 protein is CASSQALRALETQYF. CDR3 nucleotides: TGCGCCAGCAGCCAAGCACTTAGGGCTTTAGAGACCCAGTACTTC.

The V and J genes are TRBV19 and TRBJ2-7, with a possible D match to TRBD1 (6 bases). V was clipped by 2 bases and J by 2 bases, with 7 bases between them. The CDR3 runs 13 residues. CDR1 is LNHDA, CDR2 SQIVND, per germline (reference sequence). The CDR3 nucleotides are TGTGCCAGTAGTATACAGGGGACCTACGAGCAGTACTTC. Its translation is CASSIQGTYEQYF.

The rearrangement links TRBV7-9 to TRBJ2-5, with 10 bases fitting TRBD2. Looked up from germline, CDR1 is SEHNR and CDR2 is FQNEAQ (reference sequence). The CDR3 loop spans 16 amino acids. The ends lost 5 bases at V and 3 bases at J; junction bases unmatched: 9. CDR3 nucleotide sequence: TGTGCCAGCAGCCGTCCGGGACTAGCGCAAGAAGAGACCCAGTACTTC. Its protein product is CASSRPGLAQEETQYF.

This sequence joins TRBV29-1 and TRBJ1-1, with D perhaps matching TRBD1 (5 bases). Germline values: CDR1 SQVTM, CDR2 ANQGSEA. V lost 6 bases and J 5 bases, leaving 16 bases between the germline ends. There are 13 residues in the CDR3. The CDR3 region is CSVDTPGPTEAFF. CDR3 nucleotides: TGCAGCGTGGACACACCGGGACCAACTGAAGCTTTCTTT.

J is TRBJ1-5 and V is TRBV7-2; 9 bases are shared with TRBD1. The CDR3 covers 14 residues. V dropped 5 bases and J dropped 8; count of bases not matched to a gene: 7. The V gene's germline CDR1 is SGHTA and CDR2 FQGNSA. CDR3 in amino acids: CASSLQGAREPQHF. CDR3 coding DNA: TGTGCCAGCAGCCTACAGGGGGCACGGGAGCCCCAGCATTTT.

The V call is TRBV7-9, the J call TRBJ1-1, with no clear D. Germline CDR1 SEHNR, CDR2 FQNEAQ (reference sequence). The CDR3 has 8 amino acids. V was pared by 11 bases and J by 7 bases, with 5 bases between. CDR3 DNA sequence: TGTGCCGCAGGTGAAGCTTTCTTT. It yields the protein CAAGEAFF.

This rearrangement joins TRBV9 to TRBJ1-1, with 8 bases aligning to TRBD1. With V trimmed by 4 bases and J by 11 bases, 7 bases remained unmatched. In germline, CDR1 is SGDLS, CDR2 YYNGEE. This CDR3 contains 12 residues. The CDR3: CASSTGQGGAFF. The CDR3, as DNA: TGTGCCAGCAGCACAGGACAGGGAGGGGCTTTCTTT.

This clone was detected once. This sequence joins TRBV9 and TRBJ2-1; D gene unclear. The CDR3 covers 13 residues. V was clipped by 4 bases and J by 6 bases, with 11 bases between them. Germline-derived CDR1 and CDR2 are SGDLS and YYNGEE. DNA for the CDR3: TGTGCCAGCAGCACCCAGAAACTCAATGAGCAGTTCTTC. This translates into CASSTQKLNEQFF.

This clone has just one count. This chain links TRBV6-1 with TRBJ2-2; 12 bases are a match to TRBD2. V lost 4 bases to trimming and J lost 3 bases; unmatched junction nucleotides: 0. Germline CDR1 reads MNHNS; CDR2 reads SASEGT. CDR3 length: 15 amino acids. The CDR3 spells CASSGTSGDTGELFF. The CDR3 nucleotides are TGTGCCAGCAGTGGGACTAGCGGGGACACCGGGGAGCTGTTTTTT.

The chain has TRBV9 and TRBJ2-2, with D possibly being TRBD2 (6 bases). This CDR3 has 13 residues. With 4 bases removed from V and 7 bases from J, the gap between germline ends came to 11 bases. Germline-derived CDR1 and CDR2 are SGDLS and YYNGEE. CDR3 sequence: CASSSEGIGELFF. As DNA, the CDR3 is TGTGCCAGCAGCTCGGAGGGAATCGGGGAGCTGTTTTTT.

The gene calls are TRBV29-1 and TRBJ1-1; weak D call: TRBD1 (6 bases). The CDR3 has 14 residues. The V and J ends lost 7 bases and 5 bases respectively, with 20 bases between them. The germline V gene encodes CDR1 SQVTM and CDR2 ANQGSEA. CDR3 protein: CSAEEGGGQTEAFF. DNA for the CDR3: TGCAGCGCCGAAGAGGGCGGGGGGCAGACTGAAGCTTTCTTT.

This clone is categorized as medium-sized. The V call is TRBV4-3, the J call TRBJ2-3, with TRBD2 identical over 12 bases. The CDR3 covers 16 residues. Germline CDR1 and CDR2: LGHNA and YSLEER. The V segment lost 0 bases and the J segment 4 bases; nucleotides outside the gene matches: 2. CDR3 sequence: CASSQDLAGGPDTQYF. The CDR3 nucleotides are TGCGCCAGCAGCCAAGATCTAGCGGGAGGGCCAGATACGCAGTATTTT.

This clone showed up just a few times. This chain joins TRBV13 and TRBJ1-1, with D unresolved. Per the germline V gene, CDR1 is PRHDT and CDR2 is FYEKMQ (reference sequence). This CDR3 has 14 amino acids. V was clipped by 6 bases and J by 1 base, with 12 bases between them. The CDR3: CASSLGRSNTEAFF. The CDR3 bases are TGTGCCAGCAGTCTTGGACGGTCGAACACTGAAGCTTTCTTT.

This clone was seen only once. This chain uses TRBV5-6 with TRBJ2-1; 7 nucleotides line up with TRBD1. The V segment lost 2 bases and the J segment 4 bases; nucleotides outside the gene matches: 9. There are 16 residues in the CDR3. Germline V gene sequence: CDR1 SGHDT, CDR2 YYEEEE. The CDR3 spells CASSFSGTAQYNEQFF. The CDR3 bases are TGTGCCAGCAGCTTCTCCGGGACAGCGCAATACAATGAGCAGTTCTTC.

CDR3 loop: CASSGQGAFTDTQYF. The CDR3 coding sequence is TGTGCCAGCAGTGGACAGGGGGCCTTCACAGATACGCAGTATTTT. V usage is TRBV6-1 and J usage is TRBJ2-3, with 10 nucleotides matching TRBD1. This CDR3 is 15 amino acids long. The trim removed 4 bases at V and 2 bases at J, leaving 3 bases unmatched. The V gene's germline CDR1 is MNHNS and CDR2 SASEGT.